The 12 T cell receptor beta chains below were found in one sample sequenced in a study of T-cell reconstitution after alpha-beta-depleted transplantation in children. Preparation of the TCRbeta library involved a method that used unique molecular identifiers. One entry per CDR3 protein, called by TCRdb with MiXCR from the PCR reads. The sample lists about 610,000 distinct CDR3 sequences; roughly a tenth were seen once. Material: PBMCs from the stem cell graft donor, obtained from the stem cell graft. The receptors were sampled from a human donor who donated a stem cell graft to a child with acute myeloid leukemia.

The chain joins TRBV12-3 or TRBV12-4 to TRBJ2-7, with D perhaps TRBD1 or TRBD2 (5 bases each). With 6 bases removed from V and 2 bases from J, the gap between germline ends came to 23 bases. The CDR3 is 17 amino acids. CDR3 protein: CASSFTRGENGPYEQYF. The DNA of the CDR3 is TGTGCCAGCAGCTTTACGAGAGGGGAGAATGGGCCCTACGAGCAGTACTTC.

This clonotype appeared many times. V and J are TRBV7-2 and TRBJ2-2; 7 bases line up with TRBD2. The V gene end was trimmed by 5 bases and the J gene end by 3 bases; junction bases not matched to a gene: 6. The CDR3 has 15 amino acids. Looked up from germline, CDR1 is SGHTA and CDR2 is FQGNSA. CDR3 bases: TGTGCCAGCAGCGCCCGGGCGGGGGACACCGGGGAGCTGTTTTTT. Protein product: CASSARAGDTGELFF. Supplemented by reference TRBV7-2 and TRBJ2-2, the full variable domain reads GAGVSQSPSNKVTEKGKDVELRCDPISGHTALYWYRQSLGQGLEFLIYFQGNSAPDKSGLPSDRFSAERTGGSVSTLTIQRTQQEDSAVYLCASSARAGDTGELFFGEGSRLTVL.

This clonotype showed up just a few times. This chain joins TRBV7-8 and TRBJ1-5; no clear D gene. The CDR3 runs 15 residues. V was cut by 1 base and J by 1 base, with 8 bases left in between. Per the germline V gene, CDR1 is SGHVS and CDR2 is FQNEAQ. The CDR3 sequence: CASSLVEGSNQPQHF. The CDR3 DNA sequence: TGTGCCAGCAGCTTAGTCGAGGGAAGCAATCAGCCCCAGCATTTT.

The chain employs TRBV30 and TRBJ2-1; D is unclear. V lost 2 bases and J lost 10, with 6 bases in between. Germline V CDR1 and CDR2: GTSNPN, SVGIG (reference sequence). The CDR3 loop spans 10 amino acids. In DNA, the CDR3 is TGTGCCTGGAGTCAGGAGGAGCAGTTCTTC. Protein sequence: CAWSQEEQFF. Based on the CDR3 plus reference TRBV30 and TRBJ2-1, the full variable domain is SQTIHQWPATLVQPVGSPLSLECTVEGTSNPNLYWYRQAAGRGLQLLFYSVGIGQISSEVPQNLSASRPQDRQFILSSKKLLLSDSGFYLCAWSQEEQFFGPGTRLTVL.

This clonotype was seen a handful of times. The chain couples TRBV20-1 to TRBJ2-3, with 8 bases that match TRBD2. V shed 0 bases, J shed 2 bases, and the junction held 7 bases outside the gene matches. The length of the CDR3 is 16 residues. Per the germline V gene, CDR1 is DFQATT and CDR2 is SNEGSKA (reference sequence). In DNA form, the CDR3 reads TGCAGTGCTAGAGATACCGGGAGGGACCCCACAGATACGCAGTATTTT. Its translation: CSARDTGRDPTDTQYF.

This clonotype has a handful of counts. The genes are TRBV20-1 and TRBJ2-3; tentatively, D is TRBD1 or TRBD2 (6 bases each). This CDR3 has 15 residues. V lost 1 base and J 6 bases, leaving 17 bases between the germline ends. Germline V gene data show CDR1 as DFQATT and CDR2 as SNEGSKA (reference sequence). This chain's CDR3 is CSARAHLRGRDTQYF. DNA of the CDR3: TGCAGTGCTAGAGCCCATCTTAGGGGGAGGGATACGCAGTATTTT.

This clonotype was recorded a few times. This chain connects TRBV27 to TRBJ1-5, with no clear D. V lost 3 bases to trimming and J lost 0 bases, with 9 bases between them. The CDR3 runs to 15 residues. CDR1 MNHEY and CDR2 SMNVEV come from the germline V gene (reference sequence). CDR3 bases: TGTGCCAGCAGTTTGACACATGATAGCAATCAGCCCCAGCATTTT. This sequence encodes CASSLTHDSNQPQHF.

A word on this clonotype: Given the absence of the conserved phenylalanine or tryptophan at the CDR3 end, a read error is likely. No DNA is shown, since the ends of the CDR3 on it are uncertain; the CDR3 is the one TCRdb lists. CDR3 protein: CATLSGQSYPL. The V call is TRBV15, the J call TRBJ2-1; the D segment call TRBD1 is taken from the table without a DNA check. The CDR3 region is 11 residues in length, termini included. Germline V CDR1 and CDR2: LNHNV, YYDKDF (reference sequence).

CDR3 sequence: CSVEDRGGLAGYNEQFF. The CDR3 DNA sequence: TGCAGCGTTGAAGACCGGGGGGGGTTAGCGGGGTACAATGAGCAGTTCTTC. The V call is TRBV29-1, the J call TRBJ2-1; 8 nucleotides line up with TRBD2. Trimming removed 0 bases from V and 4 bases from J; junction bases left unmatched: 11. The CDR3 has 17 amino acids. CDR1 is SQVTM, CDR2 ANQGSEA, per germline.

This clonotype was detected ten times or more. This chain joins TRBV20-1 and TRBJ2-1; 12 nucleotides align to TRBD2. Unmatched junction bases numbered 3, after V lost 1 base and J lost 14 bases. The CDR3 runs 12 residues. The germline V gene has CDR1 DFQATT and CDR2 SNEGSKA (reference sequence). CDR3 sequence reads: CSARGLAGAKFF. The CDR3 DNA sequence: TGCAGTGCTAGAGGACTAGCGGGAGCAAAGTTCTTC.

This chain links TRBV2 with TRBJ2-5; D perhaps matches TRBD2 (6 bases). Germline V gene lookup returns CDR1 SNHLY and CDR2 FYNNEI. V lost 2 bases and J 4 bases, leaving 11 bases between the germline ends. CDR3 size: 14 residues. The CDR3: CASSEWSSAETQYF. The DNA of the CDR3 is TGTGCCAGCAGTGAATGGTCTAGCGCAGAGACCCAGTACTTC. The full variable domain, with the rest looked up from reference TRBV2 and TRBJ2-5, is EPEVTQTPSHQVTQMGQEVILRCVPISNHLYFYWYRQILGQKVEFLVSFYNNEISEKSEIFDDQFSVERPDGSNFTLKIRSTKLEDSAMYFCASSEWSSAETQYFGPGTRLLVL.

This clonotype appeared many times. The rearrangement joins TRBV6-5 to TRBJ2-3; D remains ambiguous. This CDR3 comprises 14 residues. The ends were cut back, 2 bases at V and 4 bases at J, with 10 bases in the middle. Per the germline V gene, CDR1 is MNHEY and CDR2 is SVGAGI. The CDR3 loop is CASSYRAWADTQYF. DNA for the CDR3: TGTGCCAGCAGTTACAGGGCTTGGGCAGATACGCAGTATTTT.